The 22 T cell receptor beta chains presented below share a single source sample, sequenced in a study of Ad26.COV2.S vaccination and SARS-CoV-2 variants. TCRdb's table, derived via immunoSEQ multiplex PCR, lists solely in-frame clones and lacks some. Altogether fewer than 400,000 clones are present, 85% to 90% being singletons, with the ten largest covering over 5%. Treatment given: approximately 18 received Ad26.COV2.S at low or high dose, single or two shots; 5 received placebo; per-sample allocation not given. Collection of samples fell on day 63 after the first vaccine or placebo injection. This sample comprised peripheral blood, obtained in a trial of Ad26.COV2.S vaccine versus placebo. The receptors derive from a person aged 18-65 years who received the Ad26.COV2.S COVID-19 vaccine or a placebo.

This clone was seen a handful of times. The CDR3 coding sequence is TGCGCCACAAAAGATACCCCACAGGACTTCACAGATACGCAGTATTTT. Protein product: CATKDTPQDFTDTQYF. The chain links TRBV5-1 to TRBJ2-3, with D perhaps TRBD1 or TRBD2 (5 bases each). Per germline, CDR1 SGHRS and CDR2 YFSETQ. The CDR3 extends over 16 amino acids. Trimming left V 9 bases short and J 2 bases short, with 22 bases between.

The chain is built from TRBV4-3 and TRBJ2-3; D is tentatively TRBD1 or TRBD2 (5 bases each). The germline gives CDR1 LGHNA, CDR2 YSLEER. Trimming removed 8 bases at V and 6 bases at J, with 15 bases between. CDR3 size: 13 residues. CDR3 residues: CASRDRTKDTQYF. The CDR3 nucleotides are TGCGCCAGCCGGGACCGCACCAAGGATACGCAGTATTTT.

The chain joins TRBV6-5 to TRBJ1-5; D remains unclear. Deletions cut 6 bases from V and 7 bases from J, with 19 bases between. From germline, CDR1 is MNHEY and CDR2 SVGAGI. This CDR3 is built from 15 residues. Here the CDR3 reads CASSHLTELGQPQHF. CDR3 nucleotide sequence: TGTGCCAGCAGCCATCTAACGGAGCTGGGGCAGCCCCAGCATTTT.

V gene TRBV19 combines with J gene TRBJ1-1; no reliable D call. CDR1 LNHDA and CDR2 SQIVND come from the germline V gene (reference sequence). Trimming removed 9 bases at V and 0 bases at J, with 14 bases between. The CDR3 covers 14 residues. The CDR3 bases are TGTGCCAGCTCCCTCCCGACGGTGAACACTGAAGCTTTCTTT. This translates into CASSLPTVNTEAFF. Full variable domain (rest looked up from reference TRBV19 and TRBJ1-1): DGGITQSPKYLFRKEGQNVTLSCEQNLNHDAMYWYRQDPGQGLRLIYYSQIVNDFQKGDIAEGYSVSREKKESFPLTVTSAQKNPTAFYLCASSLPTVNTEAFFGQGTRLTVV.

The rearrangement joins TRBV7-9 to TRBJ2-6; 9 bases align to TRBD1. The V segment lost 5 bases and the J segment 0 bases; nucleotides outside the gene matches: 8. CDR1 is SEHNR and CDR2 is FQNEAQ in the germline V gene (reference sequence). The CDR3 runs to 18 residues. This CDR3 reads CASSHPGQGDSGANVLTF. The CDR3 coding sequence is TGTGCCAGCAGCCACCCGGGACAGGGAGACTCTGGGGCCAACGTCCTGACTTTC. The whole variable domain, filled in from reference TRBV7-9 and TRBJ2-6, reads DTGVSQNPRHKITKRGQNVTFRCDPISEHNRLYWYRQTLGQGPEFLTYFQNEAQLEKSRLLSDRFSAERPKGSFSTLEIQRTEQGDSAMYLCASSHPGQGDSGANVLTFGAGSRLTVL.

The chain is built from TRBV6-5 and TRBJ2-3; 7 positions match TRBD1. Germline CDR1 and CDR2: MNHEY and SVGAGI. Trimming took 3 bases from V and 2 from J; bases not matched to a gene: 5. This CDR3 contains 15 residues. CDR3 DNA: TGTGCCAGCAGTTATGGGACAGAGACCACAGATACGCAGTATTTT. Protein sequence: CASSYGTETTDTQYF.

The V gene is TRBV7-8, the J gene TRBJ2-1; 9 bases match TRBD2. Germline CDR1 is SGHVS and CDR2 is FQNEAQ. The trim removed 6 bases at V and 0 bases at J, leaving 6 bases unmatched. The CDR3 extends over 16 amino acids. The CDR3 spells CASRTHSGSSYNEQFF. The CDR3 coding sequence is TGTGCCAGCAGAACTCATAGCGGGAGCTCCTACAATGAGCAGTTCTTC.

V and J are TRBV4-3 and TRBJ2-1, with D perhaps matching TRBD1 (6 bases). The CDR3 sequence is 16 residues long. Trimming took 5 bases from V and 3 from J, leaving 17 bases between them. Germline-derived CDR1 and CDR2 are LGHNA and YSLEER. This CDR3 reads CASSSYRTDHYNEQFF. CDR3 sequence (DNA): TGCGCCAGCAGCTCTTACCGGACAGACCACTACAATGAGCAGTTCTTC.

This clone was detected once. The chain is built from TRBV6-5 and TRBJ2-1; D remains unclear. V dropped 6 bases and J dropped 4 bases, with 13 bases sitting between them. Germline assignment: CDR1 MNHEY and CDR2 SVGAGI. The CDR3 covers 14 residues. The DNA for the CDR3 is TGTGCCAGCAGCCCCGATAGGATATACAATGAGCAGTTCTTC. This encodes CASSPDRIYNEQFF.

CDR3 DNA sequence: TGTGCCAGCAGTTTATCCCCGACAGGGGCCTATGGCTACACCTTC. Translating it yields CASSLSPTGAYGYTF. The chain employs TRBV27 and TRBJ1-2; 8 bases match TRBD1. CDR1 MNHEY and CDR2 SMNVEV come from the germline V gene (reference sequence). The CDR3 spans 15 residues. The V gene end was trimmed by 0 bases and the J gene end by 4 bases; junction bases not matched to a gene: 4.

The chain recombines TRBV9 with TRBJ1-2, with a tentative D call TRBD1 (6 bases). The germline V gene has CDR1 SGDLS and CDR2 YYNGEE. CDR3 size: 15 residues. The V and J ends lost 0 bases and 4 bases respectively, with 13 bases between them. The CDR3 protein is CASSVDQGSGYGYTF. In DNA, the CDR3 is TGTGCCAGCAGCGTAGACCAGGGGTCAGGCTATGGCTACACCTTC.

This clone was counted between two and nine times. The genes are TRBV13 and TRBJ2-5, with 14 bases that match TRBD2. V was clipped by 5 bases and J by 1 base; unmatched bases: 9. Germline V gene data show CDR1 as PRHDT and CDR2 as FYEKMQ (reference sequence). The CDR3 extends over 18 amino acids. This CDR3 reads CASSPSTGTSGGQETQYF. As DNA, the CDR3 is TGTGCCAGCAGCCCAAGCACGGGGACTAGCGGGGGCCAAGAGACCCAGTACTTC.

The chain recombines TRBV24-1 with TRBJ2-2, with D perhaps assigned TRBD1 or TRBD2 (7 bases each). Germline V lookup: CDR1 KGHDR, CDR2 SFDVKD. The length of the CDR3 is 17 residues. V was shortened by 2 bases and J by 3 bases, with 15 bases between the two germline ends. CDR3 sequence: CATSDSQGGRDTGELFF. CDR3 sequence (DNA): TGTGCCACCAGTGATTCCCAGGGGGGGAGAGACACCGGGGAGCTGTTTTTT.

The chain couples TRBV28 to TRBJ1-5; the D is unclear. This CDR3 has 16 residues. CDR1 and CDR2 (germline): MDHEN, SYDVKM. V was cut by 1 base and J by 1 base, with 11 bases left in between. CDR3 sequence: CASSLFRTVSNQPQHF. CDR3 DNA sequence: TGTGCCAGCAGTTTATTTCGCACGGTAAGCAATCAGCCCCAGCATTTT.

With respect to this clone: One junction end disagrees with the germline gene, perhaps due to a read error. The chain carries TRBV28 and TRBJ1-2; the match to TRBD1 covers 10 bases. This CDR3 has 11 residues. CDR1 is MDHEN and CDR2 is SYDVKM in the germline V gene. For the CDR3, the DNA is TGTGCCAGCAGTTCTACCGGGACAGGGGATTGG. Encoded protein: CASSSTGTGDW.

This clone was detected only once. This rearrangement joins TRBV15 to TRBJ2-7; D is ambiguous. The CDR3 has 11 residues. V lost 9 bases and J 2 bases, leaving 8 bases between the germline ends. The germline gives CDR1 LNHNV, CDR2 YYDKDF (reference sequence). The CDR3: CATGPPYEQYF. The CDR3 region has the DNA TGTGCCACTGGCCCCCCCTACGAGCAGTACTTC.

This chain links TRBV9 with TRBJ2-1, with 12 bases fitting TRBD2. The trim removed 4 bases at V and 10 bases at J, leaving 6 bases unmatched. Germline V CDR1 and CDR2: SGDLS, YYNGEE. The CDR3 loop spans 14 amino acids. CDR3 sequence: CASSPTSGGTEQFF. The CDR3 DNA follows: TGTGCCAGCAGCCCTACTAGCGGGGGGACCGAGCAGTTCTTC.

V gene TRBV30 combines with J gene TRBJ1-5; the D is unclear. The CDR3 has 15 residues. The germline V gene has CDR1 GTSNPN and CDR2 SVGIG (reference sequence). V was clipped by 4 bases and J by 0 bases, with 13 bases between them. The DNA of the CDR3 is TGTGCCTGGAAACGGGGTGATTTTAGCAATCAGCCCCAGCATTTT. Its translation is CAWKRGDFSNQPQHF.

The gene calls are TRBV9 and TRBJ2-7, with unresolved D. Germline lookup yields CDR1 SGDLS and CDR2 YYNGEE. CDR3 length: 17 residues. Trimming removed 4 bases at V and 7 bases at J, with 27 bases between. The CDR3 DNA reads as TGTGCCAGCAGCCCCGCCTTTGAAGAGTATCGGCCGTGGGAGCAGTACGTC. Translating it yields CASSPAFEEYRPWEQYV.

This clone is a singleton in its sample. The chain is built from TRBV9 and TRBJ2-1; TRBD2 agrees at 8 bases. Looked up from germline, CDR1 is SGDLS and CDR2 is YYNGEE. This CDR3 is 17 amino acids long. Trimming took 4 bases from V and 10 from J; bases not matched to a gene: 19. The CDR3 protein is CASSTASGYSGNREQFF. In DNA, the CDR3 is TGTGCCAGCAGCACCGCCTCGGGGTATAGCGGGAACCGGGAGCAGTTCTTC.

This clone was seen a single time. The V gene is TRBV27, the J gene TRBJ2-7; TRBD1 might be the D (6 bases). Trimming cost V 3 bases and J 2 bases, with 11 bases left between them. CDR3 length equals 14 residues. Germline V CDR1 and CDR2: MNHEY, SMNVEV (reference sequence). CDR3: CASSLVGQAYEQYF. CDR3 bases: TGTGCCAGCAGTTTGGTGGGACAAGCCTACGAGCAGTACTTC.

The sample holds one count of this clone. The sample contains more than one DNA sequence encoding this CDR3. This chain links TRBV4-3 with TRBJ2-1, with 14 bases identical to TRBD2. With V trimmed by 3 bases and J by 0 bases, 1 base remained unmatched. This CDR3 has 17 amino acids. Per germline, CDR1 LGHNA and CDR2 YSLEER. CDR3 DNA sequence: TGCGCCAGCAGCCAGGGGACTAGCGGGAGCTCCTACAATGAGCAGTTCTTC. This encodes CASSQGTSGSSYNEQFF.